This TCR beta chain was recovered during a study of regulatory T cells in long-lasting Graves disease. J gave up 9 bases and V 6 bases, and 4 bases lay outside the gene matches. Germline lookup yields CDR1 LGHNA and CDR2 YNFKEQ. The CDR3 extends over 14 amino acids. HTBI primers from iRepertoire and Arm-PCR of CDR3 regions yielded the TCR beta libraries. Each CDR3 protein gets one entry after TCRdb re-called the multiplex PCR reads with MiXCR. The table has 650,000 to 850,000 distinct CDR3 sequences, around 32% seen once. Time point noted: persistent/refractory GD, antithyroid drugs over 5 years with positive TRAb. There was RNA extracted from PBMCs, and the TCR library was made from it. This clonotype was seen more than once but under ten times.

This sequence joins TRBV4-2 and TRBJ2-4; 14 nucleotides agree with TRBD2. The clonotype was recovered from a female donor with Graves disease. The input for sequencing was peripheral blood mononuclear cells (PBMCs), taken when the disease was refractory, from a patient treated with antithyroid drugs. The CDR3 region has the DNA TGTGCCAGCAGGACTAGCGGGAGGGACGGCATTCAGTACTTC. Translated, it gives CASRTSGRDGIQYF.